The 6 T cell receptor beta chains below were found in one sample sequenced in a study of molecular identifiers for immune sequencing clone quantification (dated by TCRdb to the late 2010s). The method behind the library was PCR. The instrument was a NextSeq 500. TCRdb passed the public sequencing reads through fastp at Q25 and MiXCR, retaining productive beta sequences. Identical CDR3 protein sequences are pooled into one entry, listed with their most common genes and DNA. The sample data list approximately 97,000 distinct CDR3 sequences, and 24% of these were observed just once. The ten largest clonotypes hold approximately 0.91% of the sample. The sequenced sample consisted of naive CD8+ T cells from blood, with Jurkat cell RNA spiked in. The cell subset or site label for this specimen denotes: FACS-sorted CD8+CD4-CCR7+CD45RA+ naive T cells. These receptors were taken from a human donor in good health. Some libraries in this study had Jurkat cell RNA spiked in.

The CDR3 here is CASSLLRGPYEQYF. CDR3 nucleotide sequence: TGCGCCAGCAGCTTGTTAAGGGGCCCCTACGAGCAGTACTTC. The chain links TRBV5-1 to TRBJ2-7; weak D call: TRBD1 (5 bases). V shed 1 base and J shed 2 bases, with 10 bases lying between them. Germline V lookup: CDR1 SGHRS, CDR2 YFSETQ. CDR3 length: 14 residues.

This clonotype was seen ten or more times. This chain links TRBV3-1 with TRBJ2-5, with D unresolved. Germline CDR1 is LGHDT and CDR2 is YNNKEL (reference sequence). The CDR3 covers 15 residues. V was pared by 1 base and J by 4 bases, with 13 bases between. CDR3 protein: CASSQGFDGPETQYF. CDR3 coding DNA: TGTGCCAGCAGCCAAGGTTTCGACGGACCAGAGACCCAGTACTTC.

This clonotype was seen only a few times. The chain has TRBV20-1 and TRBJ2-1; D unclear. Germline loops: CDR1 DFQATT, CDR2 SNEGSKA (reference sequence). Trimming took off 5 bases at V and 0 bases at J, with 14 bases between the two ends. CDR3 size: 15 residues. CDR3 nucleotide sequence: TGCAGTGCTCCGGCCGGGCCCCGCTCCTACAATGAGCAGTTCTTC. This translates into CSAPAGPRSYNEQFF.

In its sample, this clonotype was seen many times. The genes are TRBV3-1 and TRBJ1-2; 9 nucleotides line up with TRBD1. The CDR3 spans 16 residues. Trimming cost V 2 bases and J 3 bases; bases outside gene matches: 7. Germline CDR1 LGHDT, CDR2 YNNKEL (reference sequence). DNA of the CDR3: TGTGCCAGCAGCCAACGCCGGGACAGGGAAGACTATGGCTACACCTTC. It codes for CASSQRRDREDYGYTF.

This clonotype has more than one count but fewer than ten. J is TRBJ2-1 and V is TRBV19; D unresolved. The V and J ends lost 4 bases and 8 bases respectively, with 6 bases between them. In germline, CDR1 is LNHDA, CDR2 SQIVND (reference sequence). The CDR3 sequence is 11 residues long. This CDR3 is CASSTDYEQFF. CDR3 sequence (DNA): TGTGCCAGTAGTACCGATTATGAGCAGTTCTTC. Full variable domain (missing parts from reference TRBV19 and TRBJ2-1): DGGITQSPKYLFRKEGQNVTLSCEQNLNHDAMYWYRQDPGQGLRLIYYSQIVNDFQKGDIAEGYSVSREKKESFPLTVTSAQKNPTAFYLCASSTDYEQFFGPGTRLTVL.

Comment on this clonotype: This may be a read error, as it is one base from a much larger clone. V and J are TRBV27 and TRBJ2-5, with 11 bases aligning to TRBD1. Germline CDR1 reads MNHEY; CDR2 reads SMNVEV (reference sequence). The CDR3 has 18 amino acids. In nucleotides, the CDR3 is TGTGCCAGCAGCCCTATCAGGGTACGGACAGGGGGCGGAGAGACCCGGTACTTC. Its translation is CASSPIRVRTGGGETRYF.